Below, 27 T cell receptor beta chains from the same sample are listed, as sequenced in a study of blood T cell repertoires in COVID-19. Profiling relied on immunoSEQ multiplex PCR, and the TCRdb table lists in-frame clones only, not all of them. The sample lists more than 300,000 clones, more than 75% occurring once. Sequenced input: PBMCs or T cells enriched from blood (not recorded which). These TCRs come from a woman aged 18-29 years who had recovered from COVID-19.

The rearrangement uses TRBV5-1 and TRBJ1-2; D gene unclear. The V and J ends lost 0 bases and 4 bases respectively, with 7 bases between them. The germline V gene has CDR1 SGHRS and CDR2 YFSETQ. The CDR3 runs 13 residues. The CDR3 region has the DNA TGCGCCAGCAGCTTGGACAGCACCTATGGCTACACCTTC. Translated, it gives CASSLDSTYGYTF.

Here the CDR3 DNA reads TGTGCCAGCAGCGTGGGCGAGGGACAGGGGCGCCGGTCCTATGGCTACACCTTC. It yields the protein CASSVGEGQGRRSYGYTF. V usage is TRBV9 and J usage is TRBJ1-2; 10 bases line up with TRBD1. This CDR3 region has 18 residues. Trimming at V came to 2 bases and at J to 4 bases, leaving 14 bases not matched to a gene. Germline CDR1 and CDR2: SGDLS and YYNGEE.

Remarks on this clone: This sample includes further DNA sequences coding for the same CDR3. This chain joins TRBV5-1 and TRBJ1-2, with 10 bases that match TRBD1. V trimming: 0 bases; J trimming: 8 bases; junction bases outside the gene matches: 4. Germline values: CDR1 SGHRS, CDR2 YFSETQ. This CDR3 contains 14 residues. The DNA for the CDR3 is TGCGCCAGCAGCTTGGGACAGGGGGCGGGCGGCTACACCTTC. It is translated as CASSLGQGAGGYTF.

This rearrangement joins TRBV7-8 to TRBJ2-5; 10 bases map to TRBD2. Trimming cost V 5 bases and J 5 bases; bases outside gene matches: 8. Germline CDR1 SGHVS, CDR2 FQNEAQ. The CDR3 has 15 amino acids. The CDR3 bases are TGTGCCAGCAGCCAGCCAGCGGGGGGGTATGAGACCCAGTACTTC. This codes for CASSQPAGGYETQYF.

J is TRBJ2-7 and V is TRBV5-6; 13 nucleotides match TRBD2. Trimming at V came to 1 base and at J to 8 bases, leaving 6 bases not matched to a gene. Germline values: CDR1 SGHDT, CDR2 YYEEEE. CDR3 length: 15 amino acids. The CDR3 reads CASSLPGLAGLKQYF. CDR3 sequence (DNA): TGTGCCAGCAGCTTGCCGGGACTAGCGGGATTAAAGCAGTACTTC. The complete variable domain, with remaining parts taken from reference TRBV5-6 and TRBJ2-7, reads DAGVTQSPTHLIKTRGQQVTLRCSPKSGHDTVSWYQQALGQGPQFIFQYYEEEERQRGNFPDRFSGHQFPNYSSELNVNALLLGDSALYLCASSLPGLAGLKQYFGPGTRLTVT.

This chain uses TRBV6-5 with TRBJ2-1, with D maybe TRBD1 (5 bases). The germline CDR1 and CDR2 sequences are MNHEY and SVGAGI. V lost 3 bases, J lost 14 bases, and 17 bases lay in between. The length of the CDR3 is 13 residues. The CDR3 sequence is CASSYARDGSEFF. The CDR3, as DNA: TGTGCCAGCAGTTATGCCAGGGATGGAAGTGAGTTCTTC.

Worth noting for this clone: Other DNA sequences within the sample encode an identical CDR3. The J gene is TRBJ1-1, the V gene TRBV18, with D unresolved. The V end lost 6 bases, the J end lost 3 bases, and 8 bases lay between the germline ends. Germline V gives CDR1 KGHSH, CDR2 LQKENI. The CDR3 has 12 amino acids. This CDR3 reads CASSARDTEAFF. The CDR3 DNA reads TGTGCCAGCTCCGCTCGGGACACTGAAGCTTTCTTT.

The J gene is TRBJ2-7, the V gene TRBV2; D is unresolved. CDR3 length: 13 amino acids. V shed 4 bases and J shed 3 bases, with 10 bases lying between them. Germline values: CDR1 SNHLY, CDR2 FYNNEI. Here the CDR3 DNA reads TGTGCCAGCAGTGTGGTGGGCAACTACGAGCAGTACTTC. Translation: CASSVVGNYEQYF.

This chain connects TRBV3-1 (or the pseudogene TRBV3-2) to TRBJ2-1; the match to TRBD1 covers 11 bases. This CDR3 has 16 amino acids. The J segment lost 4 bases and the V segment lost 4 bases, leaving 6 bases of the junction unmatched. The germline V gene has CDR1 LGHDT and CDR2 YNNKEL (reference sequence). In DNA, the CDR3 is TGTGCCAGCAGCCTTCTAGGACAGGGGGCTTACAATGAGCAGTTCTTC. As protein: CASSLLGQGAYNEQFF.

CDR3 in amino acids: CASSQDRVYYEQYF. In nucleotides, the CDR3 is TGCGCCAGCAGCCAAGACCGGGTCTACTACGAGCAGTACTTC. This rearrangement joins TRBV4-1 to TRBJ2-7, with D unclear. The CDR3 totals 14 residues. Germline V gene lookup returns CDR1 MGHRA and CDR2 YSYEKL. Trimming took off 0 bases at V and 3 bases at J, with 9 bases between the two ends.

This rearrangement joins TRBV5-4 to TRBJ2-5, with D unresolved. Germline assignment: CDR1 SGHNT and CDR2 YYREEE (reference sequence). The CDR3 covers 12 residues. V shed 4 bases and J shed 3 bases, with 7 bases lying between them. CDR3 residues: CASSVPKETQYF. CDR3 bases: TGTGCCAGCAGCGTGCCTAAAGAGACCCAGTACTTC.

The rearrangement joins TRBV28 to TRBJ1-2, with TRBD1 matching 10 bases. This CDR3 has 15 amino acids. With 2 bases clipped from V and 5 bases from J, the junction kept 5 bases outside the gene matches. The germline V gene encodes CDR1 MDHEN and CDR2 SYDVKM. In DNA, the CDR3 is TGTGCCAGCAGTTTACCGGGACAGGGGAATTATGGCTACACCTTC. Translated, it gives CASSLPGQGNYGYTF.

The V call is TRBV29-1, the J call TRBJ1-2, with D possibly matching TRBD1 (6 bases). V lost 0 bases and J lost 7, with 12 bases in between. Germline loops: CDR1 SQVTM, CDR2 ANQGSEA. The CDR3 loop spans 13 amino acids. CDR3 DNA sequence: TGCAGCGTTGAAGATCTACAGGGTGGTGGCTACACCTTC. Protein product: CSVEDLQGGGYTF.

The chain employs TRBV18 and TRBJ2-3; 13 bases are a match to TRBD2. CDR3 length equals 17 residues. With V trimmed by 3 bases and J by 5 bases, 8 bases remained unmatched. In germline, CDR1 is KGHSH, CDR2 LQKENI. Written as DNA, the CDR3 is TGTGCCAGCTCACCTGGACTAGCGGGAGTCAAAAAAGATACGCAGTATTTT. Encoded protein: CASSPGLAGVKKDTQYF.

This clone was counted a few times. V is TRBV4-1 and J is TRBJ1-2; D gene ambiguous. The CDR3 runs to 16 residues. The ends were cut back, 1 base at V and 5 bases at J, with 17 bases in the middle. Germline CDR1 MGHRA, CDR2 YSYEKL. The CDR3 nucleotides read TGCGCCAGCAGCCAAGCCTACAGCTCGTTCCCTTATGGCTACACCTTC. Protein product: CASSQAYSSFPYGYTF.

This clone was recorded once. This chain uses TRBV24-1 with TRBJ2-7; 8 bases are shared with TRBD2. The V gene's germline CDR1 is KGHDR and CDR2 SFDVKD. This CDR3 spans 14 amino acids. V was clipped by 7 bases and J by 2 bases; unmatched bases: 6. The DNA for the CDR3 is TGTGCCACCAGCCCTCCGGGACTAGCCTACGAGCAGTACTTC. Protein: CATSPPGLAYEQYF.

Notes on this clone: The same CDR3 is also encoded by other DNA sequences in this sample. The rearrangement links TRBV3-1 (or the pseudogene TRBV3-2) to TRBJ1-5; possibly TRBD1 for D (5 bases). There are 14 residues in the CDR3. Trimming removed 5 bases at V and 4 bases at J, with 12 bases between. Germline lookup yields CDR1 LGHDT and CDR2 YNNKEL (reference sequence). This CDR3 reads CASSFSGGNQPQHF. The CDR3, as DNA: TGTGCCAGCAGCTTTAGCGGGGGGAATCAGCCCCAGCATTTT.

This chain connects TRBV15 to TRBJ2-3; TRBD2 matches 8 bases. The CDR3 spans 16 residues. J gave up 6 bases and V 4 bases, and 12 bases lay outside the gene matches. Germline lookup yields CDR1 LNHNV and CDR2 YYDKDF (reference sequence). In DNA form, the CDR3 reads TGTGCCACCAGCACCCAGTCGTCCCCTAGCGGGGATACGCAGTATTTT. Encoded protein: CATSTQSSPSGDTQYF.

The rearrangement joins TRBV11-2 to TRBJ1-2, with 9 bases matching TRBD1. With 5 bases clipped from V and 6 bases from J, the junction kept 10 bases outside the gene matches. Germline CDR1 reads SGHAT; CDR2 reads FQNNGV. The CDR3 has 15 residues. The CDR3 protein is CASSRLGQGTDGYTF. CDR3 nucleotides: TGTGCCAGCAGCCGCCTGGGACAGGGTACAGATGGCTACACCTTC. The full variable domain, in which reference TRBV11-2 and TRBJ1-2 provide the parts outside the CDR3, is EAGVAQSPRYKIIEKRQSVAFWCNPISGHATLYWYQQILGQGPKLLIQFQNNGVVDDSQLPKDRFSAERLKGVDSTLKIQPAKLEDSAVYLCASSRLGQGTDGYTFGSGTRLTVV.

This clone was observed a single time. The J gene is TRBJ2-7, the V gene TRBV6-5; the D gene is possibly TRBD1 (5 bases). The V end was cut by 7 bases, the J end by 3 bases, with 16 bases between. CDR3 size: 14 residues. Germline V gene sequence: CDR1 MNHEY, CDR2 SVGAGI. CDR3 bases: TGTGCCAGCACCTTACGAATCGACAGCTACGAGCAGTACTTC. Residues: CASTLRIDSYEQYF.

V and J are TRBV30 and TRBJ1-6; weak D call: TRBD1 (5 bases). The CDR3 contains 18 residues. The germline CDR1 and CDR2 sequences are GTSNPN and SVGIG (reference sequence). V was shortened by 2 bases and J by 7 bases, with 24 bases between the two germline ends. CDR3 protein: CAWSLGLQGVLGNSPLHF. In nucleotides, the CDR3 is TGTGCCTGGAGTCTCGGTCTCCAGGGTGTGCTGGGGAATTCACCCCTCCACTTT.

The chain has TRBV3-1 (or the pseudogene TRBV3-2) and TRBJ2-5; unclear D gene. This CDR3 contains 14 residues. V was pared by 4 bases and J by 1 base, with 10 bases between. Germline CDR1 reads LGHDT; CDR2 reads YNNKEL (reference sequence). The CDR3 DNA is TGTGCCAGCAGCCTCTCAGGTATCCAAGAGACCCAGTACTTC. Amino acids: CASSLSGIQETQYF.

The chain employs TRBV4-1 and TRBJ1-2; 8 bases fit TRBD1. CDR3 size: 15 residues. V was clipped by 1 base and J by 5 bases; unmatched bases: 6. Germline-derived CDR1 and CDR2 are MGHRA and YSYEKL. The CDR3 region is CASSQGRGLRYGYTF. For the CDR3, the DNA is TGCGCCAGCAGCCAAGGCAGGGGGCTGCGGTATGGCTACACCTTC.

CDR3 bases: TGTGCCTGGAGTGTGGAGGTCATGAACACTGAAGCTTTCTTT. Its protein product is CAWSVEVMNTEAFF. The chain has TRBV30 and TRBJ1-1; D is unclear. The CDR3 has 14 amino acids. Trimming removed 0 bases at V and 0 bases at J, with 8 bases between. Germline CDR1 reads GTSNPN; CDR2 reads SVGIG (reference sequence).

In its sample, this clone was seen a few times. The chain combines TRBV7-8 with TRBJ2-7, with a possible D match to TRBD1 (5 bases). The germline V gene encodes CDR1 SGHVS and CDR2 FQNEAQ. The CDR3 covers 13 residues. The V end was cut by 2 bases, the J end by 5 bases, with 10 bases between. The CDR3 bases are TGTGCCAGCAGCTTATCGGCAGGGAACGAGCAGTACTTC. Protein sequence: CASSLSAGNEQYF.

V is TRBV9 and J is TRBJ1-6, with D possibly being TRBD1 (6 bases). Germline-derived CDR1 and CDR2 are SGDLS and YYNGEE. V lost 0 bases, J lost 5 bases, and 12 bases lay in between. This CDR3 spans 16 amino acids. As DNA, the CDR3 is TGTGCCAGCAGCGTAGACGGGGGGCCGAATAATTCACCCCTCCACTTT. Amino acids: CASSVDGGPNNSPLHF.

The CDR3 loop reads CASSQFRGGDYGYTF. CDR3 nucleotide sequence: TGCGCCAGCAGCCAATTTCGAGGGGGCGACTATGGCTACACCTTC. The genes are TRBV4-1 and TRBJ1-2, with 7 bases matching TRBD1. The CDR3 is made up of 15 amino acids. Germline V gene lookup returns CDR1 MGHRA and CDR2 YSYEKL. V was pared by 2 bases and J by 3 bases, with 6 bases of the junction left unmatched.